This T cell receptor beta chain originates from a study of siplizumab effects on memory and regulatory T cells. About this clone: Antigen unknown.

Study results and caveats: Proliferating clones, CD4+ or CD8+, lacked an assignable naive or memory phenotype in roughly 80-96% of cases. Siplizumab led to significantly less abundant alloreactive sequences that could be traced back to unstimulated CD4+ memory cells.

Using immunoSEQ multiplex PCR, the repertoire was profiled, and TCRdb retains in-frame clones only, with some absent. The sample consists of approximately 100,000 clones, around 95% of them appearing once. V dropped 6 bases and J dropped 1 base, with 15 bases sitting between them. The CDR3 runs to 15 residues. The germline V gene has CDR1 MNHNS and CDR2 SASEGT. This chain joins TRBV6-1 and TRBJ1-1; D gene uncertain. The source of this sequence is a human donor in good health. Sequenced: non-Treg CD4+ T cells sorted from blood. CDR3 in DNA: TGTGCCAGCAGCGTTACACCCACTCAGAACACTGAAGCTTTCTTT. Its translation: CASSVTPTQNTEAFF.